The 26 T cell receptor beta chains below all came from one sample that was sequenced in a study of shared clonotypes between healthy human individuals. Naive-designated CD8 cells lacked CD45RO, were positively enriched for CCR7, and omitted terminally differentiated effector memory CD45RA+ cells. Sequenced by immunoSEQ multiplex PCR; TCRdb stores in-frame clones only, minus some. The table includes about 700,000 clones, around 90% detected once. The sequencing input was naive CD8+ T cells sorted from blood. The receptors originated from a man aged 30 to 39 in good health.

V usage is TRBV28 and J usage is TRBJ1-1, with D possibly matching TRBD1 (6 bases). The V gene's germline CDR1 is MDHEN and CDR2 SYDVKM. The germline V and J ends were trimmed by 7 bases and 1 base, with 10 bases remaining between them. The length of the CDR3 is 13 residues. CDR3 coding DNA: TGTGCCAGCATACCCAGGGGGAACACTGAAGCTTTCTTT. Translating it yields CASIPRGNTEAFF.

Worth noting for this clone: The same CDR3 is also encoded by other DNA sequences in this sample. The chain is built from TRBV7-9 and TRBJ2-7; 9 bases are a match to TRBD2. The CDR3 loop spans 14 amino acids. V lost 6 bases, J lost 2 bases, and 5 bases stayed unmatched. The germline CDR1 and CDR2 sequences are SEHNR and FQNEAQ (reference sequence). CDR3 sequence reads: CASSLVAGAYEQYF. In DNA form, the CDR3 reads TGTGCCAGCAGTCTAGTAGCGGGGGCCTACGAGCAGTACTTC.

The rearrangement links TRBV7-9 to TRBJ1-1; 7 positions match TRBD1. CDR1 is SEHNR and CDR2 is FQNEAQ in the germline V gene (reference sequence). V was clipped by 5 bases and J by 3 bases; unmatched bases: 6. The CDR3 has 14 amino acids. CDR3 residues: CASSRATGDTEAFF. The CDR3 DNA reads TGTGCCAGCAGCCGAGCAACAGGGGACACTGAAGCTTTCTTT.

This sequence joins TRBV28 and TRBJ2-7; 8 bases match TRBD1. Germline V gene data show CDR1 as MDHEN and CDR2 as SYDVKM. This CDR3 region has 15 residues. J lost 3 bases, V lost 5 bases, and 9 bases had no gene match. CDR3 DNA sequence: TGTGCCAGCAGTCCCGGGACAGGACGCGACTACGAGCAGTACTTC. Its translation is CASSPGTGRDYEQYF.

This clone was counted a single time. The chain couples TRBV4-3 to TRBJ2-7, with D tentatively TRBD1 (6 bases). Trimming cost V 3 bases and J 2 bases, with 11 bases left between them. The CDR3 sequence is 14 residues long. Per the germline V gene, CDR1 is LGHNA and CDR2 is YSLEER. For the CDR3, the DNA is TGCGCCAGCAGCCAGGAACGGACAGCCTACGAGCAGTACTTC. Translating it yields CASSQERTAYEQYF.

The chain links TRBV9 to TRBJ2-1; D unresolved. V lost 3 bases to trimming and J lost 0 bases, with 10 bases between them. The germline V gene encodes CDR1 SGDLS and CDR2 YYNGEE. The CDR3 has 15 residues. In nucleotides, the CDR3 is TGTGCCAGCAGCGGTCCCCAAAGCTCCTACAATGAGCAGTTCTTC. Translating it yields CASSGPQSSYNEQFF.

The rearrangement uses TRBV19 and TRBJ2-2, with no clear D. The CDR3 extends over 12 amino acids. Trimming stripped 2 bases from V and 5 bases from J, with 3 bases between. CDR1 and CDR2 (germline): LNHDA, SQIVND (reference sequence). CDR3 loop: CASSISTGELFF. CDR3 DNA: TGTGCCAGTAGTATATCAACCGGGGAGCTGTTTTTT.

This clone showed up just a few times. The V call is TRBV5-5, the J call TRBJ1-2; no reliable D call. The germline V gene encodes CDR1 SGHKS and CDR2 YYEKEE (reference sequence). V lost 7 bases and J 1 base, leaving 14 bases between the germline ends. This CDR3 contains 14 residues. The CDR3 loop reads CASGKGIDNYGYTF. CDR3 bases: TGTGCCAGCGGAAAGGGTATCGATAACTATGGCTACACCTTC.

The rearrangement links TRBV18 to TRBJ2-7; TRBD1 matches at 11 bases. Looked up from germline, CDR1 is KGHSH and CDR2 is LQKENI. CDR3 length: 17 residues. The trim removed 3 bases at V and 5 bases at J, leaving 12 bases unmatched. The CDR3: CASSPNSDGTGGHEQYF. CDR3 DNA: TGTGCCAGCTCACCGAACTCCGACGGGACAGGGGGTCACGAGCAGTACTTC.

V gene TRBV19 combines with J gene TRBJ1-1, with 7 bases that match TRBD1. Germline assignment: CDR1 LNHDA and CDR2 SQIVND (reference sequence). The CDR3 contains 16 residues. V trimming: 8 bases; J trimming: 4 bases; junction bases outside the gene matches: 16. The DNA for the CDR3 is TGTGCCAGTGGACCGGGACAGTTCGGGGTAGGCACTGAAGCTTTCTTT. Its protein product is CASGPGQFGVGTEAFF.

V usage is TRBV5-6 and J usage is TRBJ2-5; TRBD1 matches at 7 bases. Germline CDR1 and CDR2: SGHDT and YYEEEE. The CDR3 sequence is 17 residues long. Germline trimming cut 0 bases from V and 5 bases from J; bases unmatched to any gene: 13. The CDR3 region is CASSLEVRRQGLETQYF. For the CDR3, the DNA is TGTGCCAGCAGCTTGGAGGTTCGAAGACAGGGCCTCGAGACCCAGTACTTC.

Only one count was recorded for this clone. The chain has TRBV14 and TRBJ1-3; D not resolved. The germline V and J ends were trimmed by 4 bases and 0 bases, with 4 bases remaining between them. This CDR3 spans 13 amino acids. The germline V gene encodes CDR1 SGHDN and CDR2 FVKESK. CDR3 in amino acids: CASSLFSGNTIYF. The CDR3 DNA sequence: TGTGCCAGCAGCCTTTTCTCTGGAAACACCATATATTTT.

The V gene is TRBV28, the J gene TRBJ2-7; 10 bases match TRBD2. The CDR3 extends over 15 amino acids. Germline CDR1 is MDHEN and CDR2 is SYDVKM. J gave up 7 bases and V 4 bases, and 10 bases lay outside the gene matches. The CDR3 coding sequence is TGTGCCAGCAGTTCGAAACTAGCGGGATATTTTGAGCAGTACTTC. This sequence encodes CASSSKLAGYFEQYF. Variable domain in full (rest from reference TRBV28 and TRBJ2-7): DVKVTQSSRYLVKRTGEKVFLECVQDMDHENMFWYRQDPGLGLRLIYFSYDVKMKEKGDIPEGYSVSREKKERFSLILESASTNQTSMYLCASSSKLAGYFEQYFGPGTRLTVT.

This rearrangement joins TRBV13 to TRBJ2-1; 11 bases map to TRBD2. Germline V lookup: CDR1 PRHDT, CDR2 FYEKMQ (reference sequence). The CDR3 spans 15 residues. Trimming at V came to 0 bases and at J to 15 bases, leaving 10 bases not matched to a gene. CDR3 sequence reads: CASSLGRRLAGGAFF. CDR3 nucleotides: TGTGCCAGCAGCTTAGGGCGGCGGCTAGCGGGAGGTGCGTTCTTC. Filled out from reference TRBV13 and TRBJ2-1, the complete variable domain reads AAGVIQSPRHLIKEKRETATLKCYPIPRHDTVYWYQQGPGQDPQFLISFYEKMQSDKGSIPDRFSAQQFSDYHSELNMSSLELGDSALYFCASSLGRRLAGGAFFGPGTRLTVL.

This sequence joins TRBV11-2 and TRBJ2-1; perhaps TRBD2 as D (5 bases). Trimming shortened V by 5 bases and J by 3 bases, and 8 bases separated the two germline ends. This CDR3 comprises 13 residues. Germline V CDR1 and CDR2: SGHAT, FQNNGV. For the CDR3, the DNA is TGTGCCAGCAGCCACGACTACTACAATGAGCAGTTCTTC. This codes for CASSHDYYNEQFF.

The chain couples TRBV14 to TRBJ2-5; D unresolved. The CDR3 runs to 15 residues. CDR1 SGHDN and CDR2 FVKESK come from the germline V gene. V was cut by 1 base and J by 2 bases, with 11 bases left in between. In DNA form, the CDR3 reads TGTGCCAGCAGCCAAGTTCGGCTCGCTCAAGAGACCCAGTACTTC. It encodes CASSQVRLAQETQYF.

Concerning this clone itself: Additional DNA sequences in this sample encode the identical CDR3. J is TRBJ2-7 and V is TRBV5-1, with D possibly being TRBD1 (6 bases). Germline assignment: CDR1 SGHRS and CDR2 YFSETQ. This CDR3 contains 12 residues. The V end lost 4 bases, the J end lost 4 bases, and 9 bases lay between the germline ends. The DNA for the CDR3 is TGCGCCAGCAGCCTCAGGGGTTACGAGCAGTACTTC. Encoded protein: CASSLRGYEQYF. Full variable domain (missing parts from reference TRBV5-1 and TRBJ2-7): KAGVTQTPRYLIKTRGQQVTLSCSPISGHRSVSWYQQTPGQGLQFLFEYFSETQRNKGNFPGRFSGRQFSNSRSEMNVSTLELGDSALYLCASSLRGYEQYFGPGTRLTVT.

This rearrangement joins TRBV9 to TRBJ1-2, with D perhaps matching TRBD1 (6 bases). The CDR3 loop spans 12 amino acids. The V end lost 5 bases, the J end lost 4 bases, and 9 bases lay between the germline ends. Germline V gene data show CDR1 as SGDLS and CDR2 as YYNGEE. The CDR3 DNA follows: TGTGCCAGCAGACAGGGCCCCTATGGCTACACCTTC. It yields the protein CASRQGPYGYTF.

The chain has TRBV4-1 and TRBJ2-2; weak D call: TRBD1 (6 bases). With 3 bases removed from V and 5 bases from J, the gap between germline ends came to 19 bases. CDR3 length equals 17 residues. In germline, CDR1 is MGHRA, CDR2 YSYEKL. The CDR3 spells CASSHLSTGPYTGELFF. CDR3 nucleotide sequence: TGCGCCAGCAGCCACCTATCCACAGGGCCCTATACCGGGGAGCTGTTTTTT.

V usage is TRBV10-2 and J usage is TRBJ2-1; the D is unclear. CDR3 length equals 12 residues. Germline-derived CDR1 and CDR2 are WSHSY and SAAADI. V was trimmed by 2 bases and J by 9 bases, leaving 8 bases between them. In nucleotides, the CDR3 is TGCGCCAGCAGTGAGCGGCGGTTTGAGCAGTTCTTC. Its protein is CASSERRFEQFF.

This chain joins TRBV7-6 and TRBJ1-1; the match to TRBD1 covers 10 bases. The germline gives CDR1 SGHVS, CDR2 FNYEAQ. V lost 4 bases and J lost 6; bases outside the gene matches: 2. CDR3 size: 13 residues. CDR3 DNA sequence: TGTGCCAGCAGCTCGACAGGGGGCTCTGAAGCTTTCTTT. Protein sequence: CASSSTGGSEAFF.

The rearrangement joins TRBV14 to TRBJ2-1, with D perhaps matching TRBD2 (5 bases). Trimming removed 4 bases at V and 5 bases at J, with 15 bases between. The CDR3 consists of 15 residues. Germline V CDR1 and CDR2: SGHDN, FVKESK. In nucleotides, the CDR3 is TGTGCCAGCAGCCTTGACTGGACTTCTAACAATGAGCAGTTCTTC. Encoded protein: CASSLDWTSNNEQFF.

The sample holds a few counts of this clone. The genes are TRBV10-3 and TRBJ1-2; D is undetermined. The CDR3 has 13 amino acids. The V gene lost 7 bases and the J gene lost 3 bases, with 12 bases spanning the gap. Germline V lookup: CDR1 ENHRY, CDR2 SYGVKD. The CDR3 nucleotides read TGTGCCATCAACGACGAAGACCACTATGGCTACACCTTC. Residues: CAINDEDHYGYTF.

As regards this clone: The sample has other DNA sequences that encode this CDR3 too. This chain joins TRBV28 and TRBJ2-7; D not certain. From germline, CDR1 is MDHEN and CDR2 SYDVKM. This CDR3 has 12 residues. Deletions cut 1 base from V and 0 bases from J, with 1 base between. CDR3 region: CASSLFSYEQYF. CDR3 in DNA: TGTGCCAGCAGTTTATTCTCCTACGAGCAGTACTTC.

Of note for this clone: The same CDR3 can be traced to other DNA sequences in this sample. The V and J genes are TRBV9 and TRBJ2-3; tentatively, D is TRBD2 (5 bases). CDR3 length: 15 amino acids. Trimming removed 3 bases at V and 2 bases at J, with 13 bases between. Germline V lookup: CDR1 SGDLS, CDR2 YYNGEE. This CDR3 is CASSGRDGSTDTQYF. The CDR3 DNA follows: TGTGCCAGCAGCGGCCGGGATGGGTCCACAGATACGCAGTATTTT.

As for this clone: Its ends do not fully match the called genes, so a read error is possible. The CDR3 DNA sequence: TGTGCCAGCAGTCCAACCCCTAGCGTCGGCTACGATGAGCAGTTCTTC. It codes for CASSPTPSVGYDEQFF. The V and J genes are TRBV27 and TRBJ2-1, with D perhaps matching TRBD2 (6 bases). CDR3 length: 16 residues. From germline, CDR1 is MNHEY and CDR2 SMNVEV (reference sequence).